The clone carrying this T cell receptor beta chain was picked up many times. This sample was taken from a study of neurological immune-mediated disorders. CDR3 length equals 14 residues. V shed 5 bases and J 6 bases; nucleotides not matched to a gene: 8. Unsorted libraries were generated from 2 million PBMCs held at -80 degrees C. With 10-nucleotide random UMIs included, cDNA was synthesized by 5'RACE. Over 200 million TCR-beta sequences (from 15-18 subjects) were yielded by each sequencing run. TCRdb analysed the 5' RACE reads with MiXCR anew, one entry per CDR3 protein. The table includes tens of thousands of distinct CDR3 sequences, roughly 9.9% detected once.

The chain links TRBV12-3 or TRBV12-4 to TRBJ1-1; 8 nucleotides agree with TRBD1. Sequencing input: PBMCs. This clonotype originated in a man over 45 in good health. CDR3 nucleotides: TGTGCCAGCAGTCCTGATAGACAGGGGTCTGAAGCTTTCTTT. This codes for CASSPDRQGSEAFF.